This T cell receptor (beta chain) was observed in a study of blood T cell repertoires in COVID-19. Produced via immunoSEQ multiplex PCR; TCRdb's table is partial and in-frame only. The sample lists approximately 270,000 clones; 80% to 85% were seen once. Losses at the gene ends were 4 bases for V and 7 bases for J; bases not matched to a gene: 12. This CDR3 has 14 residues. Germline lookup yields CDR1 SQVTM and CDR2 ANQGSEA. This chain links TRBV29-1 with TRBJ1-2, with 7 nucleotides matching TRBD1. The origin of this receptor is a person between 65 and 80 years old with COVID-19, enrolled during active disease. Sequenced: peripheral blood. This CDR3 reads CSVVGDRLLRGYTF. CDR3 nucleotides: TGCAGCGTTGTTGGGGACAGACTGCTCCGTGGCTACACCTTC. Together with reference TRBV29-1 and TRBJ1-2, the CDR3 gives the full variable domain: SAVISQKPSRDICQRGTSLTIQCQVDSQVTMMFWYRQQPGQSLTLIATANQGSEATYESGFVIDKFPISRPNLTFSTLTVSNMSPEDSSIYLCSVVGDRLLRGYTFGSGTRLTVV.